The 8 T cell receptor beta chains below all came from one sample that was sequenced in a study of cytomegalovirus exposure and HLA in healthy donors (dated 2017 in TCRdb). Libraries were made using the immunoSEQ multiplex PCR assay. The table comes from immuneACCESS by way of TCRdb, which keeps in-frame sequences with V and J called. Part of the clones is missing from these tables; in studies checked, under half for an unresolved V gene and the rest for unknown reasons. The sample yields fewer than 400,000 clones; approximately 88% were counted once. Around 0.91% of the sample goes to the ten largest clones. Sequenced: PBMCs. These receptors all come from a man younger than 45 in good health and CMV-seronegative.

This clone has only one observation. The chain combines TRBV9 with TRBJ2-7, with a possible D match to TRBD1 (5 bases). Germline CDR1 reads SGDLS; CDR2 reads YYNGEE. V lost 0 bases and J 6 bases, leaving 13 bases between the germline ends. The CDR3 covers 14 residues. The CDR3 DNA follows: TGTGCCAGCAGCGTAGCAGGGTTGGATCGCGAGCAGTACTTC. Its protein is CASSVAGLDREQYF.

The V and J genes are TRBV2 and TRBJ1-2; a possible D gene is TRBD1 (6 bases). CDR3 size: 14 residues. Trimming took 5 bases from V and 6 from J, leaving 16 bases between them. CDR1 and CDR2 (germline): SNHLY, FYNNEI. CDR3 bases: TGTGCCAGCAGTCCCAGGGGCTCCGTCCATGGCTACACCTTC. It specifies CASSPRGSVHGYTF.

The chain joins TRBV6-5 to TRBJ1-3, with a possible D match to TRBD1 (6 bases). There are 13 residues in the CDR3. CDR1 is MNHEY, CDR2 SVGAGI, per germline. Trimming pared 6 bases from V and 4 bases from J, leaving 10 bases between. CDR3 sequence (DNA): TGTGCCAGCAGCCAGGGGCCAGGAAACACCATATATTTT. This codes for CASSQGPGNTIYF.

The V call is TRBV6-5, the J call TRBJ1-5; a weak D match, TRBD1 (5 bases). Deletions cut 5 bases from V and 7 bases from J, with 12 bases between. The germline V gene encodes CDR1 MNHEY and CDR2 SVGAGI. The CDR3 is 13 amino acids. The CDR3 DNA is TGTGCCAGCAGTGCGACGACAGCCCAGCCCCAGCATTTT. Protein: CASSATTAQPQHF.

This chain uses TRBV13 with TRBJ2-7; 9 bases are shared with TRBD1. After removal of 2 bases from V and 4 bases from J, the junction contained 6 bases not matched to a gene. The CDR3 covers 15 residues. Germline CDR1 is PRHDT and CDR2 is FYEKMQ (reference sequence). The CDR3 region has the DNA TGTGCCAGCAGCTTAAGGGGACAGGGCCGTTACGAGCAGTACTTC. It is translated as CASSLRGQGRYEQYF.

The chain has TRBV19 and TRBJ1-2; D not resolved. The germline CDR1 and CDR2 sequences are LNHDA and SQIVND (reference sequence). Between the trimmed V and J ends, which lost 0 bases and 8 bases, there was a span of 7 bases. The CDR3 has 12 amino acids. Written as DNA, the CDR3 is TGTGCCAGTAGTATAGATCGCGTCGGCTACACCTTC. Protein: CASSIDRVGYTF.

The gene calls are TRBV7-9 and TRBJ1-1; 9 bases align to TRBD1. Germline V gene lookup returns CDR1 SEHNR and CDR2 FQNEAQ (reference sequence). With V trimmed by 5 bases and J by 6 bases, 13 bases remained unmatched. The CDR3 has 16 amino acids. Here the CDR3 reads CASSPYRGLGLAEAFF. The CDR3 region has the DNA TGTGCCAGCAGCCCGTACAGGGGGCTTGGTTTGGCTGAAGCTTTCTTT.

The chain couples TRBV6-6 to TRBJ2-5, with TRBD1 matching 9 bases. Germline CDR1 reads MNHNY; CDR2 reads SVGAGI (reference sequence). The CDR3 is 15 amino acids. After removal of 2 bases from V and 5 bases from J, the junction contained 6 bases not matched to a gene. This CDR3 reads CASSYTGGGGETQYF. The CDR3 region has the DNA TGTGCCAGCAGTTACACAGGGGGCGGCGGGGAGACCCAGTACTTC.